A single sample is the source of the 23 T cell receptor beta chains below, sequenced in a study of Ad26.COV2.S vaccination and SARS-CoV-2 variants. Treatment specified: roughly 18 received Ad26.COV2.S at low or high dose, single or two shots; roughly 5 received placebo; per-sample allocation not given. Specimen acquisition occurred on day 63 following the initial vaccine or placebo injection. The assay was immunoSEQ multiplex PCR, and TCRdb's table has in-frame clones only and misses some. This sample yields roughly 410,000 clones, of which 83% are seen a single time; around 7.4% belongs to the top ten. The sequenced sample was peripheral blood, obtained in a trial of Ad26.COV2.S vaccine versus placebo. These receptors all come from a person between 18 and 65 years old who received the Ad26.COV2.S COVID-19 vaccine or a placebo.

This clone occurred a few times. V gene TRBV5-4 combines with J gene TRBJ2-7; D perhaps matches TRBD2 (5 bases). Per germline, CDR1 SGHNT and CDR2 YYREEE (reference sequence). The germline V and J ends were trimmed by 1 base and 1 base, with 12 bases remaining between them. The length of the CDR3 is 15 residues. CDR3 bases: TGTGCCAGCAGCTTGTCGAGCGGCCCATCCTACGAGCAGTACTTC. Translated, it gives CASSLSSGPSYEQYF.

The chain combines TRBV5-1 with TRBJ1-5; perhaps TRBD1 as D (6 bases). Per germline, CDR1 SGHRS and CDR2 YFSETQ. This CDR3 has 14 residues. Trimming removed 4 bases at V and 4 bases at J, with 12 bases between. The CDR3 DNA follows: TGCGCCAGCAGCCCGGGACATCTAAATCAGCCCCAGCATTTT. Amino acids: CASSPGHLNQPQHF.

CDR3 residues: CASSQDRGLGALEAFF. Written as DNA, the CDR3 is TGCGCCAGCAGCCAAGACAGGGGCCTTGGGGCACTGGAAGCTTTCTTT. V usage is TRBV4-1 and J usage is TRBJ1-1; D may be TRBD1 (6 bases). Germline values: CDR1 MGHRA, CDR2 YSYEKL. The CDR3 has 16 amino acids. The ends were cut back, 0 bases at V and 8 bases at J, with 19 bases in the middle.

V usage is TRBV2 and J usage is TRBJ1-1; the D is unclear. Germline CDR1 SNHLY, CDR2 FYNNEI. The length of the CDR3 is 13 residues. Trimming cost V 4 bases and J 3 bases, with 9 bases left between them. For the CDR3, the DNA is TGTGCCAGCAGTGGGGAGAGGGACACTGAAGCTTTCTTT. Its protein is CASSGERDTEAFF.

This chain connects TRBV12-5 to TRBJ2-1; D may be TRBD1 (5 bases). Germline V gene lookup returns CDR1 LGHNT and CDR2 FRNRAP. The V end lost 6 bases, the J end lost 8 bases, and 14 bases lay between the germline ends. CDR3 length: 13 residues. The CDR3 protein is CASGAGFGHEQFF. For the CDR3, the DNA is TGTGCTAGTGGCGCAGGGTTCGGACATGAGCAGTTCTTC.

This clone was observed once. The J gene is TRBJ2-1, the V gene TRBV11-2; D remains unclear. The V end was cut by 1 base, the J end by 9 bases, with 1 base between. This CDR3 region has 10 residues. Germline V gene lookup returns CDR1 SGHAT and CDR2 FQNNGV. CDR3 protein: CASSLAEQFF. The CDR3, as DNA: TGTGCCAGCAGCTTAGCTGAGCAGTTCTTC.

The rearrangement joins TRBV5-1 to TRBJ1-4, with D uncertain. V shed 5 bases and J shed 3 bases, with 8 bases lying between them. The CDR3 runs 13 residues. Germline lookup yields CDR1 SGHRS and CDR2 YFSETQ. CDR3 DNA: TGCGCCAGCAGAAGGACTGCTAATGAAAAACTGTTTTTT. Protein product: CASRRTANEKLFF.

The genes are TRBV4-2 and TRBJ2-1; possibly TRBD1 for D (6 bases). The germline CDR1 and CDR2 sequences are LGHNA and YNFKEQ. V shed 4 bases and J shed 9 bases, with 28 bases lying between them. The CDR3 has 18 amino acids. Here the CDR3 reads CASSRRSWEDRTAGEQFF. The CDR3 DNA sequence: TGTGCCAGCAGCCGTCGAAGCTGGGAAGACAGGACGGCGGGTGAGCAGTTCTTC.

CDR3 nucleotides: TGTGCCAGCAGCTTAGGTCAGACCCAGTACTTC. This encodes CASSLGQTQYF. This sequence joins TRBV7-9 and TRBJ2-5; D uncertain. Germline-derived CDR1 and CDR2 are SEHNR and FQNEAQ (reference sequence). Between the trimmed V and J ends, which lost 1 base and 6 bases, there was a span of 3 bases. The CDR3 has 11 residues.

CDR3 in DNA: TGTGCCATCAGTGACATAAGTGGGGCTGGAGCTGAAGCTTTCTTT. Its protein product is CAISDISGAGAEAFF. This rearrangement joins TRBV10-3 to TRBJ1-1, with D possibly being TRBD1 (5 bases). CDR1 ENHRY and CDR2 SYGVKD come from the germline V gene. The CDR3 is made up of 15 amino acids. Trimming removed 3 bases from V and 6 bases from J, with 17 bases in between.

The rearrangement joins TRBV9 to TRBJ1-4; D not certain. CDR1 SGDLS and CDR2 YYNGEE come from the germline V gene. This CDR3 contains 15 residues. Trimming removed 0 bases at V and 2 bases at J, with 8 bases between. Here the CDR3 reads CASSVGRPTNEKLFF. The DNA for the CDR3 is TGTGCCAGCAGCGTAGGCAGGCCTACTAATGAAAAACTGTTTTTT.

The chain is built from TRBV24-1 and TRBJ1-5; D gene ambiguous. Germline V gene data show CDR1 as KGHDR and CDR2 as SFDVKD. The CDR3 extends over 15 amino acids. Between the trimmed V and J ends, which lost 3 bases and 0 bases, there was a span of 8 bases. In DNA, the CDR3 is TGTGCCACCAGTGATCCGCCCGGTAGCAATCAGCCCCAGCATTTT. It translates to CATSDPPGSNQPQHF.

The CDR3 sequence: CARTGLNQPQHF. DNA for the CDR3: TGTGCCAGAACAGGCCTCAATCAGCCCCAGCATTTT. The V and J genes are TRBV7-3 and TRBJ1-5, with TRBD1 as a possible D gene (5 bases). Germline V lookup: CDR1 SGHTA, CDR2 FQGTGA. CDR3 length equals 12 residues. V was shortened by 9 bases and J by 3 bases, with 9 bases between the two germline ends.

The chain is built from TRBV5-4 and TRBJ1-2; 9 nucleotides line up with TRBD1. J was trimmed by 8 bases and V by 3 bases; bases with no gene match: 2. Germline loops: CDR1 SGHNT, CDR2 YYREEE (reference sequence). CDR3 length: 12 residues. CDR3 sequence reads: CASSWDRAGYTF. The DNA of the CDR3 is TGTGCCAGCAGCTGGGACAGGGCCGGCTACACCTTC.

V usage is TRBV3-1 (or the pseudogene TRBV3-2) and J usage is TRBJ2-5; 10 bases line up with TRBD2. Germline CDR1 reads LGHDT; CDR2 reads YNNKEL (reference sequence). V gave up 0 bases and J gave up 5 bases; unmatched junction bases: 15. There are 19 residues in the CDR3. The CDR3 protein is CASSQDQRLAGAHLETQYF. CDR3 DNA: TGTGCCAGCAGCCAAGATCAGAGGCTAGCGGGAGCTCATTTGGAGACCCAGTACTTC.

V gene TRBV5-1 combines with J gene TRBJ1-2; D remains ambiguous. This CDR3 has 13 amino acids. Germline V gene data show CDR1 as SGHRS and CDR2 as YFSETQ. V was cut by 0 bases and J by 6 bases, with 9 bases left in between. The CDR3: CASSLGREDGYTF. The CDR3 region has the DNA TGCGCCAGCAGCTTGGGTAGGGAGGATGGCTACACCTTC.

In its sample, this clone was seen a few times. Here the CDR3 DNA reads TGTGCCAGCAGTTACTCTTTTCTAAACCAGCCCCAGCATTTT. Amino acid sequence: CASSYSFLNQPQHF. V and J are TRBV6-2 or TRBV6-3 and TRBJ1-5, with D uncertain. The germline V gene has CDR1 MNHEY and CDR2 SVGEGT. The ends were cut back, 0 bases at V and 7 bases at J, with 10 bases in the middle. This CDR3 has 14 amino acids.

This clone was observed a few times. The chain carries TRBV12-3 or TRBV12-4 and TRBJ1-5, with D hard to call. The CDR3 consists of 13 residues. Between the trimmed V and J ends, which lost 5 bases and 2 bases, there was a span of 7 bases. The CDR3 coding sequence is TGTGCCAGCAGTCCCCGGGGCAATCAGCCCCAGCATTTT. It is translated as CASSPRGNQPQHF.

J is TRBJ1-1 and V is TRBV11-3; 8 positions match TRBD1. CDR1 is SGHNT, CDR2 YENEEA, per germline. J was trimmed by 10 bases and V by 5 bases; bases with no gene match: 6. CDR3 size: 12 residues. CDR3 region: CASSLQGARAFF. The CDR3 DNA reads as TGTGCCAGCAGCCTTCAGGGGGCAAGAGCTTTCTTT.

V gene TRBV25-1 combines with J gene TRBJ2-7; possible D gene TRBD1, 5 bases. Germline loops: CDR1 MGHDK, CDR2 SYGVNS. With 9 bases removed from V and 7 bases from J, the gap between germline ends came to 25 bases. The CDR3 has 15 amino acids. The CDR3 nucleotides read TGTGCCAGTCTGGGTCTGGGGCAGTCCCTACGAGAGCAGTACTTC. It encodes CASLGLGQSLREQYF.

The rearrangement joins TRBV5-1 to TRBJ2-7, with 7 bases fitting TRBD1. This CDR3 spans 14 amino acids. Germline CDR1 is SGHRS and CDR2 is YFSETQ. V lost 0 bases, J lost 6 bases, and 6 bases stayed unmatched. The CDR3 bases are TGCGCCAGCAGCTTGGGCTTAGGGGGCGGCGAGCAGTACTTC. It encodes CASSLGLGGGEQYF. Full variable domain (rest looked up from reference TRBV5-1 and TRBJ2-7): KAGVTQTPRYLIKTRGQQVTLSCSPISGHRSVSWYQQTPGQGLQFLFEYFSETQRNKGNFPGRFSGRQFSNSRSEMNVSTLELGDSALYLCASSLGLGGGEQYFGPGTRLTVT.

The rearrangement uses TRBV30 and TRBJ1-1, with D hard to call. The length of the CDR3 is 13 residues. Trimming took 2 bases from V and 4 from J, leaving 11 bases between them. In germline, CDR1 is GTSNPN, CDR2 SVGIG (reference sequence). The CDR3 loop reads CAWSTLVGTEAFF. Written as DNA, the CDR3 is TGTGCCTGGAGTACACTAGTGGGCACTGAAGCTTTCTTT.

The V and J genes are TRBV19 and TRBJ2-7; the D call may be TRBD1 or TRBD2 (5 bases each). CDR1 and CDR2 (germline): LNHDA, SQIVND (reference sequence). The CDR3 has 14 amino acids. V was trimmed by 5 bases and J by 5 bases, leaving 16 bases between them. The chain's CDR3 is CASSLPGSWNEQYF. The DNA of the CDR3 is TGTGCCAGTAGTCTTCCAGGGAGTTGGAACGAGCAGTACTTC.